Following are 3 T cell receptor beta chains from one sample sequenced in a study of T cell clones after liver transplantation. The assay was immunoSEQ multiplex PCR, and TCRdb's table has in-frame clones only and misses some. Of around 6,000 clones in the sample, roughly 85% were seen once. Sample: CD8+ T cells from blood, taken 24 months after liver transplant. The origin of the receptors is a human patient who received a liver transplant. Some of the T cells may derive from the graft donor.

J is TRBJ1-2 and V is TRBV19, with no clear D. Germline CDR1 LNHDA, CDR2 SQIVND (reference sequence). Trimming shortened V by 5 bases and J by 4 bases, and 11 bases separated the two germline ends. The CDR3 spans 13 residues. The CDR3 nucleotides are TGTGCCAGTAGTCCCCGGGCCTTCTATGGCTACACCTTC. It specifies CASSPRAFYGYTF.

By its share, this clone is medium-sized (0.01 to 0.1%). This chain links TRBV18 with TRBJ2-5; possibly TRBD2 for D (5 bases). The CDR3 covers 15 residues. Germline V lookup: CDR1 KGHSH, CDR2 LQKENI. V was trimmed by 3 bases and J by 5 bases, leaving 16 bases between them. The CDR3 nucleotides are TGTGCCAGCTCACCTCCGCGTGAGGGATTGGAGACCCAGTACTTC. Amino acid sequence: CASSPPREGLETQYF.

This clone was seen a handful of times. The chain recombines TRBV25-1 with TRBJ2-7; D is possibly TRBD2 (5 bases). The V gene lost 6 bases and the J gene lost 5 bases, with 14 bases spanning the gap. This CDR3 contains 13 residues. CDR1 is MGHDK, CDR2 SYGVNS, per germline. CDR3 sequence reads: CASSSGPGHEQYF. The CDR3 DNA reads TGTGCCAGCAGCAGCGGACCTGGCCACGAGCAGTACTTC.